These 11 T cell receptor beta chains share one sample of origin, sequenced in a study of vaccination and CD4 T cells after COVID-19. These receptors are not linked to any known antigen. Sequence data for DNA of cultured CD4+ T cells were generated by the Oncomine TCR Beta short-read assay. Cultured CD4+ T cells were the source of extracted genomic DNA. Each CDR3 protein is one row after TCRdb ran MiXCR on the PCR reads. The repertoire has some 10,000 distinct CDR3 sequences, over 25% of them found once; the top ten carry about 10%. As to treatment: roughly 10-day PBMC culture with coronavirus spike peptide pools or control peptides (ViraFEST assay). The unexposed donor provided CD4+ T cells, which were taken before the COVID-19 pandemic (2011-2018). The specimen sequenced was CD4+ T cells from blood, cultured in vitro. These TCRs come from a human donor in good health.

The DNA for the CDR3 is TGTGCCAGCAGCAAAGTGGGGACGACGACGGATGGCTACACCTTC. It translates to CASSKVGTTTDGYTF. The V call is TRBV21-1, the J call TRBJ1-2; the table gives TRBD1 as D, unverified against the DNA. TRBV21-1 is recorded as a pseudogene. The CDR3 has 15 residues.

The chain employs TRBV30 and TRBJ2-1, with 7 bases lining up with TRBD2. V dropped 8 bases and J dropped 0; count of bases not matched to a gene: 4. The CDR3 runs to 13 residues. From germline, CDR1 is GTSNPN and CDR2 SVGIG (reference sequence). The CDR3 DNA reads as TGTGCCCTGGAGCGGGACTCCTACAATGAGCAGTTCTTC. Translation: CALERDSYNEQFF.

The chain recombines TRBV11-2 with TRBJ1-1, with D unclear. Germline CDR1 SGHAT, CDR2 FQNNGV. Trimming cost V 4 bases and J 0 bases, with 6 bases left between them. The CDR3 spans 13 residues. The CDR3 loop is CASSSGLNTEAFF. DNA for the CDR3: TGTGCCAGCAGCTCAGGACTGAACACTGAAGCTTTCTTT.

This clonotype was picked up a small number of times. The V gene is TRBV6-2 or TRBV6-3, the J gene TRBJ2-1; D perhaps matches TRBD1 (6 bases). Germline V lookup: CDR1 MNHEY, CDR2 SVGEGT. V shed 5 bases and J shed 9 bases, with 20 bases lying between them. The CDR3 length is 15 residues. CDR3 amino acids: CASSPRGGSWGEQFF. The DNA for the CDR3 is TGTGCCAGCAGTCCCAGGGGTGGCTCCTGGGGTGAGCAGTTCTTC.

This chain connects TRBV11-1 to TRBJ2-7; 7 nucleotides agree with TRBD1. This CDR3 is built from 12 residues. J gave up 7 bases and V 4 bases, and 4 bases lay outside the gene matches. Germline V gene lookup returns CDR1 SGHAT and CDR2 FQDESV (reference sequence). The CDR3 coding sequence is TGTGCCAGCAGCTCCGACAGGGAAGAGCAGTACTTC. As protein: CASSSDREEQYF.

The V gene is TRBV11-3, the J gene TRBJ1-1; no firm D call. Germline CDR1 is SGHNT and CDR2 is YENEEA. The V gene lost 5 bases and the J gene lost 3 bases, with 10 bases spanning the gap. This CDR3 region has 13 residues. CDR3 sequence: CASSSKWDTEAFF. The CDR3 DNA reads as TGTGCCAGCAGCAGCAAGTGGGACACTGAAGCTTTCTTT.

This clonotype was found once. The chain recombines TRBV30 with TRBJ1-1; D perhaps matches TRBD1 (6 bases). This CDR3 has 15 amino acids. The V and J ends lost 0 bases and 1 base respectively, with 12 bases between them. Germline V gene lookup returns CDR1 GTSNPN and CDR2 SVGIG (reference sequence). The CDR3 protein is CAWSVRGQKNTEAFF. The CDR3 bases are TGTGCCTGGAGTGTACGCGGACAGAAGAACACTGAAGCTTTCTTT.

The chain couples TRBV27 to TRBJ1-2, with 7 bases aligning to TRBD1. CDR1 and CDR2 from the germline V gene are MNHEY and SMNVEV (reference sequence). The CDR3 is 16 residues long. J was trimmed by 1 base and V by 4 bases; bases with no gene match: 9. Here the CDR3 reads CASSSVTGTNNYGYTF. The DNA of the CDR3 is TGTGCCAGCAGTTCGGTGACAGGGACAAATAACTATGGCTACACCTTC.

V and J are TRBV11-2 and TRBJ2-1, with D possibly TRBD2 on 7 matching bases. This CDR3 region has 13 residues. The germline V gene has CDR1 SGHAT and CDR2 FQNNGV. Trimming took 7 bases from V and 3 from J, leaving 10 bases between them. For the CDR3, the DNA is TGTGCCAGCAAGGGGGAGGGCTACAATGAGCAGTTCTTC. Its protein product is CASKGEGYNEQFF.

In its sample, this clonotype was seen a few times. The V gene is TRBV2, the J gene TRBJ1-5; 7 nucleotides match TRBD1. Germline lookup yields CDR1 SNHLY and CDR2 FYNNEI. Unmatched junction bases numbered 4, after V lost 5 bases and J lost 0 bases. The CDR3 consists of 15 residues. The CDR3 sequence is CASSTGTASNQPQHF. CDR3 coding DNA: TGTGCCAGCAGTACCGGGACAGCTAGCAATCAGCCCCAGCATTTT.

This chain joins TRBV5-8 and TRBJ2-7; a possible D gene is TRBD1 (6 bases). This CDR3 is built from 17 residues. Germline-derived CDR1 and CDR2 are SGHTS and YDEGEE. Deletions cut 0 bases from V and 2 bases from J, with 18 bases between. The chain's CDR3 is CASSLGQGSYAAYEQYF. The CDR3 DNA is TGTGCCAGCAGCTTGGGTCAGGGGAGTTACGCGGCCTACGAGCAGTACTTC.